These 30 T cell receptor beta chains came from one sample sequenced in a study of shared clonotypes between healthy human individuals. TCRdb keeps only in-frame clones here, not all; method: immunoSEQ multiplex PCR. The sample has hundreds of thousands of clones, approximately 96% seen once. Naive CD8 cells comprised CD45RO-negative, CCR7-positively selected cells, excluding terminally differentiated effector memory CD45RA+ cells. Sequenced sample: naive CD8+ T cells sorted from blood. These receptors were obtained from a woman in her twenties or thirties in good health.

This clone came up once. This rearrangement joins TRBV7-8 to TRBJ2-5, with unresolved D. The assigned J gene may be wrong: the sequence end matches TRBJ2-7 better. CDR1 and CDR2 from the germline V gene are SGHVS and FQNEAQ. The length of the CDR3 is 15 residues. The CDR3 DNA reads TGTGCCAGCAGCTTTTCTGTGCGGACGGGCGACGAGCAGTACTTC. This translates into CASSFSVRTGDEQYF.

This chain uses TRBV5-1 with TRBJ2-6, with D possibly being TRBD1 or TRBD2 (5 bases each). Trimming cost V 5 bases and J 0 bases, with 12 bases left between them. Germline V lookup: CDR1 SGHRS, CDR2 YFSETQ. The CDR3 loop spans 16 amino acids. This CDR3 reads CASRSGRTSGANVLTF. CDR3 DNA sequence: TGCGCCAGCAGATCGGGACGGACCTCTGGGGCCAACGTCCTGACTTTC.

The chain combines TRBV6-5 with TRBJ1-2; D gene ambiguous. The CDR3 runs 14 residues. V lost 5 bases and J lost 8, with 18 bases in between. Germline V gene lookup returns CDR1 MNHEY and CDR2 SVGAGI. CDR3 protein: CASSDGQPGGGYTF. The CDR3 DNA sequence: TGTGCCAGCAGTGACGGTCAGCCGGGAGGAGGCTACACCTTC.

This clone was detected once. The V and J genes are TRBV10-1 and TRBJ2-1, with unresolved D. Germline CDR1 WNHNN, CDR2 SYGVQD (reference sequence). The CDR3 sequence is 13 residues long. Trimming left V 0 bases short and J 8 bases short, with 8 bases between. In DNA, the CDR3 is TGCGCCAGCAGTGAGTCCAGAGATTATGAGCAGTTCTTC. Translation gives CASSESRDYEQFF.

This clone has just one count. The chain uses TRBV4-1 and TRBJ1-4, with 10 bases fitting TRBD1. Looked up from germline, CDR1 is MGHRA and CDR2 is YSYEKL. Losses at the gene ends were 5 bases for V and 7 bases for J; bases not matched to a gene: 7. The CDR3 runs 15 residues. The DNA for the CDR3 is TGCGCCAGCAGCATCCGGACAGGGGGGGGTGAAAAACTGTTTTTT. It encodes CASSIRTGGGEKLFF.

The genes are TRBV19 and TRBJ2-1, with TRBD2 matching 13 bases. Germline V gene lookup returns CDR1 LNHDA and CDR2 SQIVND (reference sequence). Germline trimming cut 7 bases from V and 6 bases from J; bases unmatched to any gene: 6. The CDR3 runs to 15 residues. The CDR3 nucleotides are TGTGCCAGTATCCCCCGGACTAGCGGGAGCAATGAGCAGTTCTTC. It codes for CASIPRTSGSNEQFF.

This chain joins TRBV5-4 and TRBJ2-1, with 10 bases that match TRBD2. The CDR3 is 17 amino acids. V was pared by 0 bases and J by 7 bases, with 10 bases of the junction left unmatched. Per germline, CDR1 SGHNT and CDR2 YYREEE (reference sequence). The CDR3 DNA follows: TGTGCCAGCAGCTTGGAATTGCTAGCGGGAGAGTTAAATGAGCAGTTCTTC. Its protein is CASSLELLAGELNEQFF.

In DNA, the CDR3 is TGTGCCAGCAGTTCCAACTTGGAGGAGTGGTTTGGCAGCGGGAGAGACCACGAGCAGTACTTC. This translates into CASSSNLEEWFGSGRDHEQYF. V usage is TRBV2 and J usage is TRBJ2-5, with 8 nucleotides matching TRBD2. The assigned J gene may be wrong: the sequence end matches TRBJ2-7 better. The germline CDR1 and CDR2 sequences are SNHLY and FYNNEI. The CDR3 sequence is 21 residues long.

The chain employs TRBV7-9 and TRBJ2-4, with 14 bases fitting TRBD2. The trim removed 8 bases at V and 2 bases at J, leaving 11 bases unmatched. Germline V gene sequence: CDR1 SEHNR, CDR2 FQNEAQ (reference sequence). The CDR3 consists of 18 residues. CDR3: CASGLTSGRAPTKNIQYF. Written as DNA, the CDR3 is TGTGCCAGCGGTCTGACTAGCGGGAGGGCCCCAACCAAAAACATTCAGTACTTC.

The chain is built from TRBV27 and TRBJ2-7; D is perhaps TRBD1 or TRBD2 (5 bases each). This CDR3 spans 14 amino acids. Germline V gives CDR1 MNHEY, CDR2 SMNVEV (reference sequence). With 2 bases removed from V and 0 bases from J, the gap between germline ends came to 8 bases. The CDR3 spells CASSLEGSSYEQYF. CDR3 nucleotides: TGTGCCAGCAGTTTAGAGGGGAGCTCCTACGAGCAGTACTTC.

The V and J genes are TRBV27 and TRBJ2-3; 8 bases fit TRBD2. There are 17 residues in the CDR3. The germline gives CDR1 MNHEY, CDR2 SMNVEV (reference sequence). V trimming: 2 bases; J trimming: 1 base; junction bases outside the gene matches: 8. Here the CDR3 reads CASSLGWGLGGTDTQYF. In nucleotides, the CDR3 is TGTGCCAGCAGTTTAGGGTGGGGACTAGGAGGCACAGATACGCAGTATTTT.

The rearrangement links TRBV9 to TRBJ2-7; tentative D call: TRBD1 (7 bases). Trimming removed 4 bases from V and 6 bases from J, with 20 bases in between. CDR1 and CDR2 from the germline V gene are SGDLS and YYNGEE. The CDR3 totals 15 residues. CDR3 DNA: TGTGCCAGCAGCCAAGGAGGGCGACAGGGATCCGAGCAGTACTTC. Translating gives CASSQGGRQGSEQYF.

The chain employs TRBV11-2 and TRBJ2-1; D is uncertain. The germline CDR1 and CDR2 sequences are SGHAT and FQNNGV. V was pared by 5 bases and J by 5 bases, with 13 bases between. This CDR3 contains 14 residues. The CDR3 nucleotides read TGTGCCAGCAGCCGAATCCCTAGAGACAATGAGCAGTTCTTC. Amino acids: CASSRIPRDNEQFF.

The count of this clone is one. The chain couples TRBV10-2 to TRBJ1-5, with D possibly TRBD1 on 6 matching bases. Trimming took 2 bases from V and 4 from J, leaving 27 bases between them. Germline V gene data show CDR1 as WSHSY and CDR2 as SAAADI. CDR3 length equals 20 residues. The CDR3 sequence: CASSEPYFQGSKGYNQPQHF. The CDR3 DNA reads TGCGCCAGCAGTGAGCCATATTTCCAGGGGTCCAAGGGTTATAATCAGCCCCAGCATTTT.

CDR3 in DNA: TGTGCCAGCAGTGTAGAACCGGGACTAGCGGCCTACGAGCAGTACTTC. It yields the protein CASSVEPGLAAYEQYF. The V call is TRBV6-1, the J call TRBJ2-7; 11 nucleotides match TRBD2. CDR1 and CDR2 (germline): MNHNS, SASEGT. Trimming cost V 4 bases and J 2 bases; bases outside gene matches: 7. This CDR3 comprises 16 residues.

The chain couples TRBV13 to TRBJ2-3; D is unclear. Trimming stripped 2 bases from V and 6 bases from J, with 9 bases between. The CDR3 loop spans 13 amino acids. The germline CDR1 and CDR2 sequences are PRHDT and FYEKMQ (reference sequence). The CDR3 DNA follows: TGTGCCAGCAGCTTATTCCAGGCCGATACGCAGTATTTT. Its protein product is CASSLFQADTQYF.

The chain uses TRBV7-9 and TRBJ1-1; D not resolved. V shed 0 bases and J shed 0 bases, with 8 bases lying between them. Germline CDR1 SEHNR, CDR2 FQNEAQ (reference sequence). This CDR3 is built from 15 residues. For the CDR3, the DNA is TGTGCCAGCAGCTTAGCGGAGTACATGAACACTGAAGCTTTCTTT. It is translated as CASSLAEYMNTEAFF. Based on the CDR3 plus reference TRBV7-9 and TRBJ1-1, the full variable domain is DTGVSQNPRHKITKRGQNVTFRCDPISEHNRLYWYRQTLGQGPEFLTYFQNEAQLEKSRLLSDRFSAERPKGSFSTLEIQRTEQGDSAMYLCASSLAEYMNTEAFFGQGTRLTVV.

The V call is TRBV5-4, the J call TRBJ2-7; maybe TRBD1 (5 bases). In germline, CDR1 is SGHNT, CDR2 YYREEE (reference sequence). V shed 0 bases and J shed 1 base, with 8 bases lying between them. The CDR3 length is 14 residues. The CDR3 region is CASSLAQGSYEQYF. The CDR3 DNA is TGTGCCAGCAGCTTGGCTCAGGGATCCTACGAGCAGTACTTC.

This sequence joins TRBV19 and TRBJ1-2; D gene uncertain. Trimming took off 3 bases at V and 3 bases at J, with 23 bases between the two ends. CDR1 and CDR2 from the germline V gene are LNHDA and SQIVND (reference sequence). The CDR3 extends over 18 amino acids. For the CDR3, the DNA is TGTGCCAGTAGTATCCTAGTGTCTCTTGACACCAGCGACTATGGCTACACCTTC. Its protein is CASSILVSLDTSDYGYTF.

The CDR3, as DNA: TGTGCCAGCAGTGTCGACAGTCTCAATGAAAAACTGTTTTTT. This translates into CASSVDSLNEKLFF. V gene TRBV28 combines with J gene TRBJ1-4; perhaps TRBD1 as D (5 bases). Trimming shortened V by 5 bases and J by 5 bases, and 12 bases separated the two germline ends. In germline, CDR1 is MDHEN, CDR2 SYDVKM. The CDR3 sequence is 14 residues long.

The V gene is TRBV6-6, the J gene TRBJ2-2; D is uncertain. The CDR3 loop spans 16 amino acids. Deletions cut 1 base from V and 5 bases from J, with 14 bases between. Germline-derived CDR1 and CDR2 are MNHNY and SVGAGI (reference sequence). CDR3 sequence reads: CASSYYPVGSTGELFF. In DNA, the CDR3 is TGTGCCAGCAGTTACTACCCCGTTGGATCAACCGGGGAGCTGTTTTTT.

The chain is built from TRBV27 and TRBJ2-7; unclear D gene. The CDR3 covers 15 residues. Germline V gives CDR1 MNHEY, CDR2 SMNVEV (reference sequence). The germline V and J ends were trimmed by 6 bases and 0 bases, with 15 bases remaining between them. CDR3 sequence (DNA): TGTGCCAGCAGCTTTGGGGTGGCTACCTCCTACGAGCAGTACTTC. Amino acids: CASSFGVATSYEQYF.

The V call is TRBV7-2, the J call TRBJ1-1, with TRBD1 identical over 12 bases. The CDR3 is made up of 17 amino acids. V gave up 7 bases and J gave up 6 bases; unmatched junction bases: 15. The germline V gene has CDR1 SGHTA and CDR2 FQGNSA. The CDR3 loop is CASMMWGQGAPRSEAFF. The CDR3, as DNA: TGTGCCAGCATGATGTGGGGACAGGGGGCTCCTCGATCTGAAGCTTTCTTT.

This clone was picked up one time. The chain is built from TRBV4-2 and TRBJ2-2; 7 bases align to TRBD2. Germline CDR1 is LGHNA and CDR2 is YNFKEQ. With V trimmed by 0 bases and J by 8 bases, 3 bases remained unmatched. The CDR3 spans 14 residues. CDR3: CASSQDSREGELFF. Here the CDR3 DNA reads TGTGCCAGCAGCCAAGATTCGCGGGAGGGGGAGCTGTTTTTT.

The chain combines TRBV16 with TRBJ1-3; D remains unclear. The germline V and J ends were trimmed by 8 bases and 0 bases, with 20 bases remaining between them. The length of the CDR3 is 17 residues. Germline V gene sequence: CDR1 KGHSY, CDR2 FQNENV. CDR3 region: CASSLRTRGYSGNTIYF. The CDR3 bases are TGTGCCAGCTCTCTCAGGACCCGGGGTTACTCTGGAAACACCATATATTTT.

V gene TRBV4-1 combines with J gene TRBJ2-5; TRBD1 matches at 8 bases. Germline assignment: CDR1 MGHRA and CDR2 YSYEKL. The CDR3 covers 16 residues. With 0 bases clipped from V and 1 base from J, the junction kept 4 bases outside the gene matches. CDR3 in amino acids: CASSQEQGQVQETQYF. In DNA form, the CDR3 reads TGCGCCAGCAGCCAAGAGCAGGGACAGGTCCAAGAGACCCAGTACTTC.

The rearrangement joins TRBV6-5 to TRBJ2-7; TRBD2 matches at 8 bases. CDR3 length equals 15 residues. Germline-derived CDR1 and CDR2 are MNHEY and SVGAGI. V shed 0 bases, J shed 6 bases, and the junction held 7 bases outside the gene matches. The CDR3 region is CASSYSSGSLGEQYF. The CDR3 DNA sequence: TGTGCCAGCAGTTACTCGAGCGGGAGCCTTGGCGAGCAGTACTTC.

This clone showed up just once. The rearrangement uses TRBV13 and TRBJ2-7; TRBD1 is a possible D gene (5 bases). Trimming took off 0 bases at V and 3 bases at J, with 6 bases between the two ends. Germline CDR1 and CDR2: PRHDT and FYEKMQ (reference sequence). This CDR3 is built from 13 residues. CDR3 amino acids: CASSLGGDYEQYF. As DNA, the CDR3 is TGTGCCAGCAGCTTAGGAGGGGACTACGAGCAGTACTTC.

This clone came up once. V is TRBV5-4 and J is TRBJ1-4, with 9 bases that match TRBD1. The germline V gene has CDR1 SGHNT and CDR2 YYREEE (reference sequence). The CDR3 totals 16 residues. The junction had 7 bases not matched to a gene; V was cut back by 2 bases and J by 5 bases. The CDR3 coding sequence is TGTGCCAGCAGCTTTCTGGGACAGGGTGGGAATGAAAAACTGTTTTTT. This gives the protein CASSFLGQGGNEKLFF.

The chain links TRBV7-2 to TRBJ2-1; TRBD2 matches 11 bases. Germline assignment: CDR1 SGHTA and CDR2 FQGNSA. V was pared by 3 bases and J by 3 bases, with 4 bases of the junction left unmatched. The CDR3 has 16 residues. The CDR3 here is CASSFTGTSGYNEQFF. DNA for the CDR3: TGTGCCAGCAGCTTCACCGGGACTAGCGGCTACAATGAGCAGTTCTTC.